A single sample is the source of the 3 T cell receptor beta chains below, sequenced in a study of STAT5B mutations in CD4+ large granular lymphocyte leukemia. Method: immunoSEQ multiplex PCR; TCRdb's copy keeps in-frame clones and lacks some. The repertoire holds tens of thousands of clones, with just under 80% as singletons. Sequencing was performed on CD4+ T cells from blood buffy coats. The receptor set was obtained from a human donor in good health.

The CDR3 reads CASRGLGGRGYTF. The CDR3 DNA follows: TGTGCCAGCAGGGGACTTGGGGGGCGCGGCTACACCTTC. The rearrangement uses TRBV28 and TRBJ1-2; a weak D match, TRBD1 (6 bases). This CDR3 spans 13 amino acids. CDR1 MDHEN and CDR2 SYDVKM come from the germline V gene. With 6 bases removed from V and 8 bases from J, the gap between germline ends came to 16 bases.

The V call is TRBV28, the J call TRBJ2-3, with D possibly matching TRBD2 (5 bases). Germline V gives CDR1 MDHEN, CDR2 SYDVKM. The CDR3 has 15 amino acids. With 7 bases removed from V and 4 bases from J, the gap between germline ends came to 18 bases. CDR3 sequence: CASTGGGEFPDTQYF. CDR3 DNA: TGTGCCAGCACGGGCGGTGGGGAGTTTCCAGATACGCAGTATTTT.

The genes are TRBV9 and TRBJ2-3; D unclear. This CDR3 comprises 13 residues. V dropped 3 bases and J dropped 2 bases, with 7 bases sitting between them. CDR1 and CDR2 from the germline V gene are SGDLS and YYNGEE. The CDR3: CASSDPSTDTQYF. Here the CDR3 DNA reads TGTGCCAGCAGCGACCCTTCCACAGATACGCAGTATTTT.